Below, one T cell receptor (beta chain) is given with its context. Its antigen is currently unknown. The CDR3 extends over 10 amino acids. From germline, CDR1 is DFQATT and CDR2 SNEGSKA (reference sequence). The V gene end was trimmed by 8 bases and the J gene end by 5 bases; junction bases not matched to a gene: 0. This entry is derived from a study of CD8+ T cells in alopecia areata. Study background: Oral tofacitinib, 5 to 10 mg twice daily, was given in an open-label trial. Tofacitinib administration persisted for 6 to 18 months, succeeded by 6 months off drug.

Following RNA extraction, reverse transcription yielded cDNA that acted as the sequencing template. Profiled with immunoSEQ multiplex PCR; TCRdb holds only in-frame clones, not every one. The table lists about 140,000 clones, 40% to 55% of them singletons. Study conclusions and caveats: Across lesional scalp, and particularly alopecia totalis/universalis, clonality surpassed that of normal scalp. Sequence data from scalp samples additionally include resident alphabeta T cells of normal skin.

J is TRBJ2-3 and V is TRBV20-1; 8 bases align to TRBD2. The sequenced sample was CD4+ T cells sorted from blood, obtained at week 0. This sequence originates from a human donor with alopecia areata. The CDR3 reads CSLAGDTQYF. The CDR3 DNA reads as TGCAGTCTAGCGGGAGATACGCAGTATTTT.